One and the same sample provided the 15 T cell receptor beta chains below, sequenced in a study of blood T cell repertoires in COVID-19 (dated by TCRdb to 2019 to 2021). Library generation was performed with the immunoSEQ multiplex PCR assay. The immuneACCESS repertoire file appears here via TCRdb, limited to in-frame rearrangements. These files lack a portion of the clones; in checked studies, under half of the deficit traces to unresolved V genes, and the cause of the others is not known. The sample has about 170,000 clones on record, over 70% of them singletons. The top ten constitute roughly 19% of the sample. Sequencing was carried out using peripheral blood. The source is a woman aged 70 to 79 who had recovered from COVID-19.

The chain recombines TRBV5-1 with TRBJ2-5; D unclear. CDR1 and CDR2 from the germline V gene are SGHRS and YFSETQ. This CDR3 spans 15 amino acids. Deletions cut 4 bases from V and 0 bases from J, with 13 bases between. The DNA of the CDR3 is TGCGCCAGCAGCCAACCGGCAGGTTACCAAGAGACCCAGTACTTC. Translated, it gives CASSQPAGYQETQYF.

The genes are TRBV7-3 and TRBJ2-7; D ambiguous. V was pared by 3 bases and J by 7 bases, with 16 bases between. This CDR3 is 14 amino acids long. In germline, CDR1 is SGHTA, CDR2 FQGTGA. The DNA for the CDR3 is TGTGCCAGCAGCTTGGTGGGCCCCGGAAAAGAGCAGTACTTC. Amino acid sequence: CASSLVGPGKEQYF.

The chain employs TRBV7-9 and TRBJ2-1; 9 bases are a match to TRBD1. There are 15 residues in the CDR3. The germline gives CDR1 SEHNR, CDR2 FQNEAQ (reference sequence). With V trimmed by 7 bases and J by 0 bases, 4 bases remained unmatched. The CDR3 DNA follows: TGTGCCAGCACCCTGGGACAGGGCTCCTACAATGAGCAGTTCTTC. Its protein product is CASTLGQGSYNEQFF.

The chain recombines TRBV4-1 with TRBJ2-7; TRBD2 agrees at 10 bases. The V gene's germline CDR1 is MGHRA and CDR2 YSYEKL. CDR3 length: 15 amino acids. Losses at the gene ends were 3 bases for V and 6 bases for J; bases not matched to a gene: 8. The CDR3 coding sequence is TGCGCCAGCAGCCACAGCCTAGCGGGAGTTGGCGAGCAGTACTTC. The encoded protein is CASSHSLAGVGEQYF.

This clone was detected only once. The genes are TRBV6-2 or TRBV6-3 and TRBJ2-3; 7 bases line up with TRBD2. CDR3 size: 16 residues. Germline values: CDR1 MNHEY, CDR2 SVGEGT. Losses at the gene ends were 0 bases for V and 2 bases for J; bases not matched to a gene: 5. In DNA form, the CDR3 reads TGTGCCAGCAGTTACTCGCCGACTAGCACCACAGATACGCAGTATTTT. Protein sequence: CASSYSPTSTTDTQYF.

This rearrangement joins TRBV5-1 to TRBJ2-5; D gene uncertain. The germline V gene encodes CDR1 SGHRS and CDR2 YFSETQ. Trimming removed 0 bases from V and 0 bases from J, with 6 bases in between. The CDR3 sequence is 14 residues long. In DNA form, the CDR3 reads TGCGCCAGCAGCTTGGCGGCGGACCAAGAGACCCAGTACTTC. Residues: CASSLAADQETQYF.

The J gene is TRBJ2-5, the V gene TRBV7-6, with a possible D match to TRBD2 (5 bases). With 11 bases removed from V and 0 bases from J, the gap between germline ends came to 7 bases. CDR1 is SGHVS, CDR2 FNYEAQ, per germline. The CDR3 contains 11 residues. CDR3 protein: CAHGNQETQYF. The CDR3 DNA reads TGTGCCCACGGGAACCAAGAGACCCAGTACTTC. The full variable domain, completed using reference TRBV7-6 and TRBJ2-5, is GAGVSQSPRYKVTKRGQDVALRCDPISGHVSLYWYRQALGQGPEFLTYFNYEAQQDKSGLPNDRFSAERPEGSISTLTIQRTEQRDSAMYRCAHGNQETQYFGPGTRLLVL.

This chain links TRBV7-3 with TRBJ2-7, with D maybe TRBD2 (6 bases). CDR1 and CDR2 (germline): SGHTA, FQGTGA. This CDR3 has 13 residues. Trimming shortened V by 5 bases and J by 3 bases, and 11 bases separated the two germline ends. This chain's CDR3 is CASSPSGGYEQYF. The CDR3 DNA follows: TGTGCCAGCAGCCCCTCCGGGGGCTACGAGCAGTACTTC.

The rearrangement joins TRBV6-5 to TRBJ2-7; weak D call: TRBD2 (5 bases). Trimming took off 2 bases at V and 3 bases at J, with 8 bases between the two ends. This CDR3 has 13 amino acids. In germline, CDR1 is MNHEY, CDR2 SVGAGI. The CDR3 reads CASSYASLYEQYF. CDR3 sequence (DNA): TGTGCCAGCAGTTACGCTAGCCTCTACGAGCAGTACTTC.

This rearrangement joins TRBV18 to TRBJ2-7; D perhaps matches TRBD2 (6 bases). The CDR3 length is 15 residues. Trimming pared 2 bases from V and 2 bases from J, leaving 13 bases between. Germline values: CDR1 KGHSH, CDR2 LQKENI. CDR3 bases: TGTGCCAGCTCACCAAGTACTAGCCCAACCTACGAGCAGTACTTC. This encodes CASSPSTSPTYEQYF.

The gene calls are TRBV12-3 or TRBV12-4 and TRBJ2-7; D remains ambiguous. The V gene lost 2 bases and the J gene lost 4 bases, with 6 bases spanning the gap. The CDR3 has 12 amino acids. CDR3 amino acids: CASSLFRYEQYF. CDR3 nucleotides: TGTGCCAGCAGTTTATTTCGGTACGAGCAGTACTTC.

The chain recombines TRBV7-2 with TRBJ2-7; D might be TRBD2 (7 bases). This CDR3 is 14 amino acids long. Germline V lookup: CDR1 SGHTA, CDR2 FQGNSA. V gave up 1 base and J gave up 7 bases, with 14 bases separating them. The CDR3 loop reads CASSLEGGPWEQYF. The CDR3 DNA is TGTGCCAGCAGCTTAGAGGGGGGGCCTTGGGAGCAGTACTTC. The full variable domain, completed using reference TRBV7-2 and TRBJ2-7, is GAGVSQSPSNKVTEKGKDVELRCDPISGHTALYWYRQSLGQGLEFLIYFQGNSAPDKSGLPSDRFSAERTGGSVSTLTIQRTQQEDSAVYLCASSLEGGPWEQYFGPGTRLTVT.

This sequence joins TRBV18 and TRBJ1-2, with D maybe TRBD1 (5 bases). The CDR3 consists of 12 residues. V lost 5 bases and J lost 8, with 12 bases in between. The germline CDR1 and CDR2 sequences are KGHSH and LQKENI. In DNA form, the CDR3 reads TGTGCCAGCTCAGGGGGGAGAGACGGCTACACCTTC. Its translation is CASSGGRDGYTF.

The chain carries TRBV7-6 and TRBJ1-1, with no clear D. CDR1 and CDR2 (germline): SGHVS, FNYEAQ. Trimming removed 4 bases at V and 2 bases at J, with 11 bases between. The CDR3 length is 14 residues. The CDR3 reads CASSSSPENTEAFF. The DNA for the CDR3 is TGTGCCAGCAGCTCGAGTCCCGAAAACACTGAAGCTTTCTTT.

The rearrangement links TRBV30 to TRBJ2-4, with unresolved D. In germline, CDR1 is GTSNPN, CDR2 SVGIG (reference sequence). The length of the CDR3 is 14 residues. V was trimmed by 2 bases and J by 6 bases, leaving 14 bases between them. The CDR3 is CAWSSLPSLNIQYF. CDR3 DNA: TGTGCCTGGAGTTCCCTTCCCAGTTTAAACATTCAGTACTTC.